The text below deals with one T cell receptor beta chain. Seattle participants joined during active infection and were tracked over time. The data were produced by immunoSEQ multiplex PCR, yet TCRdb's version contains in-frame clones alone and is incomplete. The repertoire has around 340,000 clones, 75% to 90% of them found once; the top ten carry around 7.5%. This entry belongs to a study of blood T cell repertoires in COVID-19. From germline, CDR1 is SGHRS and CDR2 YFSETQ. This CDR3 region has 14 residues. V was pared by 2 bases and J by 4 bases, with 12 bases between. This TCR came from a woman aged 60-70 years with COVID-19, enrolled during active disease. The chain combines TRBV5-1 with TRBJ1-2, with D possibly matching TRBD1 (6 bases). The sequenced sample consisted of peripheral blood. The chain's CDR3 is CASSLAGEGYGYTF. In DNA form, the CDR3 reads TGCGCCAGCAGCTTAGCAGGGGAGGGCTATGGCTACACCTTC.